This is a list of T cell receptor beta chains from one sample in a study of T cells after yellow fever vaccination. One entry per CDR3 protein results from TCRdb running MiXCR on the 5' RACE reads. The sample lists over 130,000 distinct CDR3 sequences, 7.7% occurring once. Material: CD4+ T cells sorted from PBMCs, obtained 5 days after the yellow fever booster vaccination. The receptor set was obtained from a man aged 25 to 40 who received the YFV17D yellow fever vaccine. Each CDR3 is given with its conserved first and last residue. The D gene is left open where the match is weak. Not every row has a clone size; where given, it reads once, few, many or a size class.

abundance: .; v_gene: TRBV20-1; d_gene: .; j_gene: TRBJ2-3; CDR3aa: CSAEQTSADTQYF; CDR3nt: TGCAGTGCTGAGCAAACTAGTGCCGATACGCAGTATTTT
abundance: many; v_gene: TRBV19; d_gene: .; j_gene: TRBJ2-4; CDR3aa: CASSLGRGYENIQYF; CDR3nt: TGTGCCAGTAGTCTTGGGAGGGGGTATGAGAACATTCAGTACTTC
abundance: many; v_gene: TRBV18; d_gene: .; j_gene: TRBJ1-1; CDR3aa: CASSPSGWDTEAFF; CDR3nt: TGTGCCAGCTCACCCTCAGGGTGGGACACTGAAGCTTTCTTT
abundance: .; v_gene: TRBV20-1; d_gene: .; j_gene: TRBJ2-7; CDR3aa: CSATSEGYEQYF; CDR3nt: TGCAGTGCTACTAGCGAGGGGTACGAGCAGTACTTC
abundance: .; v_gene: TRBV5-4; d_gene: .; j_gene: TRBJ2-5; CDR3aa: CASSSPRGEETQYF; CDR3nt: TGTGCCAGCAGCTCGCCTAGGGGGGAAGAGACCCAGTACTTC
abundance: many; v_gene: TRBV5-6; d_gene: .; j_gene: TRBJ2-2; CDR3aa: CASSLAGSGTGELFF; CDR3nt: TGTGCCAGCAGCTTGGCCGGTTCGGGCACCGGGGAGCTGTTTTTT
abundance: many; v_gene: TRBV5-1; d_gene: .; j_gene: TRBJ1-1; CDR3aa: CASSVARGDTEAFF; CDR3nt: TGCGCCAGCAGCGTGGCCCGAGGGGACACTGAAGCTTTCTTT
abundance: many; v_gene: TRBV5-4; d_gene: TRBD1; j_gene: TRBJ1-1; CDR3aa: CASSLAQGAPSTEAFF; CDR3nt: TGTGCCAGCAGCTTGGCCCAGGGGGCGCCGAGCACTGAAGCTTTCTTT
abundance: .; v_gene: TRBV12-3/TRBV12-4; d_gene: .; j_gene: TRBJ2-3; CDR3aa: CASSPDLRADTQYF; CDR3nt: TGTGCCAGCAGCCCGGACCTGAGGGCAGATACGCAGTATTTT
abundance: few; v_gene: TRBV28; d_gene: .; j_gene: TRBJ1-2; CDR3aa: CASSRALMEGYTF; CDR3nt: TGTGCCAGCAGTCGGGCCTTGATGGAGGGCTACACCTTC